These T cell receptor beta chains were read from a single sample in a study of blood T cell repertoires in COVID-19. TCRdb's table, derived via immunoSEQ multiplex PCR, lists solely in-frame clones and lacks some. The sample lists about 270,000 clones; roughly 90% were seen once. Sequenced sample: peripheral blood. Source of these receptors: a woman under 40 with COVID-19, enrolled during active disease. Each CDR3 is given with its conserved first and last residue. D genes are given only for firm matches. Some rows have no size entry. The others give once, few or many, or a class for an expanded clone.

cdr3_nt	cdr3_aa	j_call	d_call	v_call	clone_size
TGTGCCAGCGGAGAGATTCATGAGCAGTTCTTC	CASGEIHEQFF	TRBJ2-1	.	TRBV6-5	once
TGTGCCAGTAGTTCCCTCCGGGACAGGGGTCCAGCAGGGGAGCTGTTTTTT	CASSSLRDRGPAGELFF	TRBJ2-2	TRBD1	TRBV19	.
TGTGCCAGCAGCTTTGGGACAGGGGGCACCGGGGAGCTGTTTTTT	CASSFGTGGTGELFF	TRBJ2-2	TRBD1	TRBV7-7	.
TGCGCCAGCAGCCAAGGGGTTAGCGGGGGAACCGGGGAGCTGTTTTTT	CASSQGVSGGTGELFF	TRBJ2-2	TRBD2	TRBV4-1	.
TGTGCCAGCAGCCCGGGGACAGGCACCTACGAGCAGTACTTC	CASSPGTGTYEQYF	TRBJ2-7	TRBD1	TRBV3-1/TRBV3-2	.
TGTGCCAGTAGTATAGATCATACAGATACGCAGTATTTT	CASSIDHTDTQYF	TRBJ2-3	.	TRBV19	.
TGTGCCAGCAGTTACCTTACGACAGGGGTTGGTTATGGCTACACCTTC	CASSYLTTGVGYGYTF	TRBJ1-2	TRBD1	TRBV6-5	.
TGTGCTAGTGGTCCGAAGGTCCAGGCTACATCCTATGGCTACACCTTC	CASGPKVQATSYGYTF	TRBJ1-2	.	TRBV12-5	.
TGTGCCAGCAGCCAAGATCTGGGGCGGGGACTAGGCTACGAGCAGTACTTC	CASSQDLGRGLGYEQYF	TRBJ2-7	TRBD2	TRBV4-2	.
TGTGCCAGCAGCCGAGCCGGGAATACGCAGTATTTT	CASSRAGNTQYF	TRBJ2-3	.	TRBV3-1/TRBV3-2	once
TGTGCCAGCAGCTTAGAGAGGACAGATGGCTACACCTTC	CASSLERTDGYTF	TRBJ1-2	.	TRBV7-9	.
TGTGCCAGCAGCTTTCTTTCCAACCAGGGCTATGGCTACACCTTC	CASSFLSNQGYGYTF	TRBJ1-2	.	TRBV5-4	.
TGTGCCAGCAGATCGGGACATATAATTGTGGGAAACAAAAACATTCAGTACTTC	CASRSGHIIVGNKNIQYF	TRBJ2-4	.	TRBV28	.
TGCGCCAGCAGCTTGGACAGCTACACTGAAGCTTTCTTT	CASSLDSYTEAFF	TRBJ1-1	.	TRBV5-1	.
TGTGCCAGCAGTCCCAACGGAGGGAACACTGAAGCTTTCTTT	CASSPNGGNTEAFF	TRBJ1-1	.	TRBV2	few
TGTGCCAGCAGTGAATTGGGACTACCCTTATACAATGAGCAGTTCTTC	CASSELGLPLYNEQFF	TRBJ2-1	TRBD2	TRBV6-4	.
TGTGCCAGCAGTGATGTCTTAGGGGTCACCCGCCCCCGCCGCCTACCCACAGATACGCAGTATTTT	CASSDVLGVTRPRRLPTDTQYF	TRBJ2-3	.	TRBV2	.
TGTGCCAGCAGTTTCTTCTTCCGGGACAGGGGGCGTCATGAGCAGTTCTTC	CASSFFFRDRGRHEQFF	TRBJ2-1	TRBD1	TRBV28	.
TGTGCCATCAGAGACAGGGCTCTTCCTTCCTACGAGCAGTACTTC	CAIRDRALPSYEQYF	TRBJ2-7	TRBD1	TRBV10-3	.
TGCGCCAGCACCGACCGGCGGGACACTGAAGCTTTCTTT	CASTDRRDTEAFF	TRBJ1-1	.	TRBV10-2	.
TGTGCCAGCAGTTTCCGGCGGGACAGGGGATTCTACGAGCAGTACTTC	CASSFRRDRGFYEQYF	TRBJ2-7	TRBD1	TRBV28	.
TGTGCCAGCAGTCAAGCAGGGTTATCTGGAAACACCATATATTTT	CASSQAGLSGNTIYF	TRBJ1-3	.	TRBV7-9	.
TGTGCCAGCAGTCACAGGGTGGGCTACACCTTC	CASSHRVGYTF	TRBJ1-2	.	TRBV6-5	.
TGTGCCAGCAGCATCCACGGGACAGGTGTCTATAATTCACCCCTCCACTTT	CASSIHGTGVYNSPLHF	TRBJ1-6	TRBD1	TRBV11-2	.
TGTGCCAGCAGTGATTTGGAGGGGCCAAGCTCCTACAATGAGCAGTTCTTC	CASSDLEGPSSYNEQFF	TRBJ2-1	.	TRBV2	.
TGTGCCAGCAGTGAACTGGGTGGGGGCGCGGAGACCCAGTACTTC	CASSELGGGAETQYF	TRBJ2-5	.	TRBV6-1	.
TGTGCCAGCCGAGAGGGGGAAGAGACCCAGTACTTC	CASREGEETQYF	TRBJ2-5	.	TRBV27	.
TGTGCCAGCAGGGACAGTAGTATCGTAAGCTACGAGCAGTACTTC	CASRDSSIVSYEQYF	TRBJ2-7	.	TRBV27	.
TGTGCCAGCACCCAAGGCGGGGGAAGTCCCACAGATACGCAGTATTTT	CASTQGGGSPTDTQYF	TRBJ2-3	TRBD2	TRBV7-9	few
TGTGCCAGCAGAGCCCCGGGACAGGGGGCGGGGGGGGCCAACGTCCTGACTTTC	CASRAPGQGAGGANVLTF	TRBJ2-6	TRBD1	TRBV28	.
TGTGCCAGCAGTTACGGGACAGCTGGCTACACCTTC	CASSYGTAGYTF	TRBJ1-2	TRBD1	TRBV6-5	.
TGTGCCAGCAGTGTGGGGGGACTAAGCACCAATGAGCAGTTCTTC	CASSVGGLSTNEQFF	TRBJ2-1	TRBD2	TRBV28	once
TGTGCCAGTAGTATTGGGCTGAGCTCCTACAATGAGCAGTTCTTC	CASSIGLSSYNEQFF	TRBJ2-1	.	TRBV19	.
TGCGCCAGCAGCTTGCGGACAGGGGGCGCATCAGCTCATGGCTACACCTTC	CASSLRTGGASAHGYTF	TRBJ1-2	TRBD1	TRBV5-1	.
TGTGCCAGCAGTTTAAGCCCACCCGGGGCCCAGTACTTC	CASSLSPPGAQYF	TRBJ2-5	.	TRBV28	.
TGTGCCAGCCAACGCCTGGGACAGGGGGCCTATGAGCAGTTCTTC	CASQRLGQGAYEQFF	TRBJ2-1	TRBD1	TRBV6-5	many
TGTGCCTGGAGTAGGACGGGGAACGATGAAGCTTTCTTT	CAWSRTGNDEAFF	TRBJ1-1	.	TRBV30	.
TGTGCCAGCAGCCCAGAGGGAGGCTATGGCTACACCTTC	CASSPEGGYGYTF	TRBJ1-2	.	TRBV11-1	.
TGTGCCAGCAACCGGGACAGGGGTGAAAAACTGTTTTTT	CASNRDRGEKLFF	TRBJ1-4	TRBD1	TRBV2	.
TGTGCCAGCAGCTTAACGACAGCCATCACAGATACGCAGTATTTT	CASSLTTAITDTQYF	TRBJ2-3	.	TRBV7-6	.
TGCGCCAGCAGTGGTAGGGGTTACGAGCAGTACTTC	CASSGRGYEQYF	TRBJ2-7	.	TRBV10-2	.
TGTGCCAGCAGCTCCACCCGGGACTACACCTTC	CASSSTRDYTF	TRBJ1-2	.	TRBV5-6	once
TGTGCCAGCAGCGTAGGAACTACAACGAACACCGGGGAGCTGTTTTTT	CASSVGTTTNTGELFF	TRBJ2-2	.	TRBV9	.
TGCAGTGCTCTCTACAGGAGGGAGCTGTTTTTT	CSALYRRELFF	TRBJ2-2	.	TRBV20-1	few
TGTGCCAGCAGGAGAGCCGGGACTGGACCCTTCCGGGAGCAGTACTTC	CASRRAGTGPFREQYF	TRBJ2-7	.	TRBV7-9	few
TGTGCCAGCAGTTTCGACAGGACGAACACTGAAGCTTTCTTT	CASSFDRTNTEAFF	TRBJ1-1	.	TRBV6-5	.
TGTGCCAGCAGCAGGGGCGGTTCCTCCTACGAGCAGTACTTC	CASSRGGSSYEQYF	TRBJ2-7	.	TRBV11-3	.
TGTGCCAGCAGTGAGGGCCTGGCTTATGGCTACACCTTC	CASSEGLAYGYTF	TRBJ1-2	.	TRBV2	.
TGTGCCAGTAAGGGACAGGGGGCCTTTCCGGGGACCCAGTACTTC	CASKGQGAFPGTQYF	TRBJ2-5	TRBD1	TRBV19	.
TGTGCCAGCAGTAGAGGGCGGGGGAGCTCCTACGAGCAGTACTTC	CASSRGRGSSYEQYF	TRBJ2-7	TRBD2	TRBV6-2/TRBV6-3	.
TGCGCCAGCAGCCAAGATGGACAGGGGATGACTGAAGCTTTCTTT	CASSQDGQGMTEAFF	TRBJ1-1	TRBD1	TRBV4-1	.
TGTGCCAGCAGCCAAGATCCGCTAGCGCCGAATGAGCAGTTCTTC	CASSQDPLAPNEQFF	TRBJ2-1	.	TRBV4-2	.
TGTGCCTGGAGTCGACAGAGTCATGGCTACACCTTC	CAWSRQSHGYTF	TRBJ1-2	.	TRBV30	.
TGCGCCAGCCGACAATTCCCCGGCGACGGGGAGAGGAATGAGCAGTTCTTC	CASRQFPGDGERNEQFF	TRBJ2-1	.	TRBV5-1	.